This TCR beta chain appears in the sequencing data of a study of blood T cell repertoires in COVID-19. The CDR3 loop spans 15 amino acids. V gave up 0 bases and J gave up 0 bases, with 5 bases separating them. The V gene's germline CDR1 is SGHTA and CDR2 FQGTGA. Per the original methods: Amplification of reference gene primers was used by the study to estimate nucleated cell counts. The data were produced by immunoSEQ multiplex PCR, yet TCRdb's version contains in-frame clones alone and is incomplete. For V, J and clone size, that table is used; D and trimming come from the DNA. The data show 30,000 to 45,000 clones, 65% to 85% seen once.

The sample taken for sequencing was peripheral blood. The chain is built from TRBV7-3 and TRBJ2-2; no clear D. This sequence was found in a man older than 75 with active or convalescent COVID-19. DNA of the CDR3: TGTGCCAGCAGCTTAACGCACTCGAACACCGGGGAGCTGTTTTTT. This translates into CASSLTHSNTGELFF.